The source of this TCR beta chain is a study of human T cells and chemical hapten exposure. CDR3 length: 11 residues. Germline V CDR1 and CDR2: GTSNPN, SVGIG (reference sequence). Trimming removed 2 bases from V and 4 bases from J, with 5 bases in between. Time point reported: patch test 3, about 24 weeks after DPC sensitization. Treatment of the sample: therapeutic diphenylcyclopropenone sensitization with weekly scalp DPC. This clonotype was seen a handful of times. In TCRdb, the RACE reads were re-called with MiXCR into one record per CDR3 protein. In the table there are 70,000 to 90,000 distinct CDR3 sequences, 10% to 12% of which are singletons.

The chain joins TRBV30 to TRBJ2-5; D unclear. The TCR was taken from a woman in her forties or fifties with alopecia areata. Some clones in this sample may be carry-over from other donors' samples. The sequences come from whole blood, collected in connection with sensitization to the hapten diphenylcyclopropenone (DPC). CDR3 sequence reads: CAWSSPETQYF. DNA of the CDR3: TGTGCCTGGAGTAGCCCAGAGACCCAGTACTTC.